One sample yielded the 26 T cell receptor beta chains listed below, sequenced in a study of OX40 agonist ivuxolimab in advanced cancers. This table comes from immunoSEQ multiplex PCR, and its TCRdb copy is limited to in-frame clones, with some not included. The profile shows some 74,000 clones, more than 85% of them singletons. Sequencing used CD4+ or CD8+ T cells sorted from blood, obtained in a trial of the OX40 agonist ivuxolimab. These receptors came from an adult with an advanced solid tumor such as melanoma, head and neck, liver or kidney cancer.

The gene calls are TRBV7-2 and TRBJ2-1, with 12 bases that match TRBD2. The germline V gene has CDR1 SGHTA and CDR2 FQGNSA. The CDR3 runs to 15 residues. The ends lost 2 bases at V and 15 bases at J; junction bases unmatched: 11. The CDR3 reads CASSLYRLAGGPLFF. In nucleotides, the CDR3 is TGTGCCAGCAGCTTATATCGGCTAGCGGGAGGGCCACTGTTCTTC.

The DNA for the CDR3 is TGTGCCAGCAGCGGGTTAAATGGACTGACCGGGGAGCTGTTTTTT. Translated, it gives CASSGLNGLTGELFF. The chain uses TRBV21-1 and TRBJ2-2; the D call in the table, TRBD2, was not verified against the DNA. TRBV21-1 is labeled a pseudogene. The CDR3 runs to 15 residues.

This clone has only one observation. The CDR3 region has the DNA TGTGCCAGCAGTGAAGGGGACAGTCAGTCCTATAATTCACCCCTCCACTTT. This sequence encodes CASSEGDSQSYNSPLHF. The rearrangement joins TRBV27 to TRBJ1-6; the match to TRBD1 covers 7 bases. CDR3 size: 17 residues. Germline lookup yields CDR1 MNHEY and CDR2 SMNVEV (reference sequence). Germline trimming cut 5 bases from V and 1 base from J; bases unmatched to any gene: 8.

This clone was recorded only once. The chain has TRBV11-2 and TRBJ2-7; 10 bases are shared with TRBD1. V lost 6 bases, J lost 0 bases, and 11 bases stayed unmatched. Looked up from germline, CDR1 is SGHAT and CDR2 is FQNNGV. The CDR3 spans 17 residues. CDR3 loop: CASRRPGTGVSSYEQYF. Written as DNA, the CDR3 is TGTGCCAGCAGACGTCCCGGGACAGGGGTAAGCTCCTACGAGCAGTACTTC. Complete variable domain (other parts from reference TRBV11-2 and TRBJ2-7): EAGVAQSPRYKIIEKRQSVAFWCNPISGHATLYWYQQILGQGPKLLIQFQNNGVVDDSQLPKDRFSAERLKGVDSTLKIQPAKLEDSAVYLCASRRPGTGVSSYEQYFGPGTRLTVT.

This clone was counted only a few times. The rearrangement uses TRBV7-3 and TRBJ1-2; a possible D gene is TRBD1 (5 bases). CDR1 SGHTA and CDR2 FQGTGA come from the germline V gene. V gave up 5 bases and J gave up 0 bases, with 7 bases separating them. This CDR3 comprises 13 residues. The CDR3: CASSRQPNYGYTF. In DNA form, the CDR3 reads TGTGCCAGCAGCCGACAGCCTAACTATGGCTACACCTTC.

The chain joins TRBV5-1 to TRBJ2-1; tentative D call: TRBD2 (6 bases). V was cut by 5 bases and J by 12 bases, with 18 bases left in between. The length of the CDR3 is 13 residues. In germline, CDR1 is SGHRS, CDR2 YFSETQ. CDR3 loop: CASRGLAGWTQFF. The DNA of the CDR3 is TGCGCCAGCAGAGGATTGGCGGGGTGGACGCAGTTCTTC.

This chain joins TRBV25-1 and TRBJ1-2; D not resolved. This CDR3 contains 14 residues. CDR1 is MGHDK, CDR2 SYGVNS, per germline. V shed 1 base and J shed 1 base, with 7 bases lying between them. The DNA for the CDR3 is TGTGCCAGCAGTGAATGGGCGGTTAACTATGGCTACACCTTC. This codes for CASSEWAVNYGYTF.

The chain carries TRBV10-3 and TRBJ2-5; the D gene is possibly TRBD1 (5 bases). The CDR3 covers 13 residues. Germline assignment: CDR1 ENHRY and CDR2 SYGVKD. V lost 8 bases, J lost 4 bases, and 14 bases lay in between. The CDR3 loop is CAIGEQGRETQYF. The CDR3 nucleotides are TGTGCCATCGGAGAGCAGGGTCGAGAGACCCAGTACTTC.

This clone showed up just once. CDR3 DNA sequence: TGTGCTAGTGGTTTGGCCCTACTAGCGGGAGACTCCTACGAGCAGTACTTC. Its protein is CASGLALLAGDSYEQYF. J is TRBJ2-7 and V is TRBV12-5; TRBD2 aligns across 11 bases. V trimming: 1 base; J trimming: 0 bases; junction bases outside the gene matches: 5. CDR1 and CDR2 from the germline V gene are LGHNT and FRNRAP. The CDR3 loop spans 17 amino acids. The full variable domain, in which reference TRBV12-5 and TRBJ2-7 provide the parts outside the CDR3, is DARVTQTPRHKVTEMGQEVTMRCQPILGHNTVFWYRQTMMQGLELLAYFRNRAPLDDSGMPKDRFSAEMPDATLATLKIQPSEPRDSAVYFCASGLALLAGDSYEQYFGPGTRLTVT.

This chain uses TRBV28 with TRBJ2-3; 13 bases are shared with TRBD2. Per germline, CDR1 MDHEN and CDR2 SYDVKM. V lost 6 bases to trimming and J lost 0 bases; unmatched junction nucleotides: 18. The CDR3 runs 21 residues. CDR3 in amino acids: CASRHDIRVGTSGESTDTQYF. CDR3 sequence (DNA): TGTGCCAGCAGACACGATATCAGGGTGGGGACTAGCGGGGAAAGCACAGATACGCAGTATTTT.

V is TRBV7-3 and J is TRBJ2-5; D not certain. The V end lost 5 bases, the J end lost 7 bases, and 11 bases lay between the germline ends. The CDR3 runs to 12 residues. Germline CDR1 and CDR2: SGHTA and FQGTGA. CDR3 loop: CASSQVPGTQYF. As DNA, the CDR3 is TGTGCCAGCAGCCAAGTCCCAGGGACCCAGTACTTC. The variable domain in full, with the rest retrieved from reference TRBV7-3 and TRBJ2-5, is GAGVSQTPSNKVTEKGKYVELRCDPISGHTALYWYRQSLGQGPEFLIYFQGTGAADDSGLPNDRFFAVRPEGSVSTLKIQRTERGDSAVYLCASSQVPGTQYFGPGTRLLVL.

This clone showed up just once. The chain uses TRBV5-4 and TRBJ1-3; TRBD1 is a possible D gene (6 bases). V shed 3 bases and J shed 0 bases, with 16 bases lying between them. From germline, CDR1 is SGHNT and CDR2 YYREEE (reference sequence). The CDR3 sequence is 17 residues long. CDR3 sequence reads: CASSSYNRARSGNTIYF. In DNA, the CDR3 is TGTGCCAGCAGCTCCTACAACAGGGCCCGCTCTGGAAACACCATATATTTT.

The J gene is TRBJ1-3, the V gene TRBV28; TRBD1 matches at 8 bases. V trimming: 2 bases; J trimming: 0 bases; junction bases outside the gene matches: 3. There are 16 residues in the CDR3. The germline V gene encodes CDR1 MDHEN and CDR2 SYDVKM. The CDR3 is CASSLLTGVSGNTIYF. In DNA, the CDR3 is TGTGCCAGCAGTTTACTGACAGGGGTCTCTGGAAACACCATATATTTT.

The chain has TRBV7-8 and TRBJ2-3, with TRBD1 matching 8 bases. The CDR3 consists of 15 residues. With V trimmed by 5 bases and J by 1 base, 5 bases remained unmatched. CDR1 is SGHVS, CDR2 FQNEAQ, per germline. The CDR3 reads CASSTGTGRTDTQYF. The CDR3 nucleotides read TGTGCCAGCAGCACCGGGACAGGTCGCACAGATACGCAGTATTTT.

The chain joins TRBV30 to TRBJ1-5, with 9 bases aligning to TRBD1. The CDR3 is 15 residues long. Germline V gives CDR1 GTSNPN, CDR2 SVGIG (reference sequence). V was pared by 3 bases and J by 4 bases, with 7 bases of the junction left unmatched. CDR3 coding DNA: TGTGCCTGGAGGGTGACAGGGGGAGGAAATCAGCCCCAGCATTTT. This encodes CAWRVTGGGNQPQHF.

The chain is built from TRBV2 and TRBJ2-7; the D gene is possibly TRBD2 (7 bases). Germline values: CDR1 SNHLY, CDR2 FYNNEI. The CDR3 is 15 residues long. V was cut by 7 bases and J by 0 bases, with 16 bases left in between. The CDR3 spells CASIRGGDSSYEQYF. CDR3 coding DNA: TGTGCCAGCATTCGAGGGGGGGACTCCTCCTACGAGCAGTACTTC.

The chain uses TRBV6-5 and TRBJ2-7; D uncertain. V shed 2 bases and J shed 0 bases, with 5 bases lying between them. This CDR3 comprises 13 residues. Germline values: CDR1 MNHEY, CDR2 SVGAGI. CDR3 sequence reads: CASSYASSYEQYF. The DNA for the CDR3 is TGTGCCAGCAGTTACGCAAGCTCCTACGAGCAGTACTTC.

The count of this clone is one. The chain joins TRBV27 to TRBJ2-7, with TRBD2 matching over 8 bases. V gave up 0 bases and J gave up 0 bases; unmatched junction bases: 10. This CDR3 contains 18 residues. The germline V gene has CDR1 MNHEY and CDR2 SMNVEV (reference sequence). The CDR3 bases are TGTGCCAGCAGTTTATCGGGCCTAACTAGCGGAGACTCCTACGAGCAGTACTTC. Its protein product is CASSLSGLTSGDSYEQYF.

The chain couples TRBV11-2 to TRBJ1-1; no definite D call. The CDR3 has 12 amino acids. Germline values: CDR1 SGHAT, CDR2 FQNNGV. With 3 bases removed from V and 3 bases from J, the gap between germline ends came to 5 bases. Written as DNA, the CDR3 is TGTGCCAGCAGCTTTTACGACACTGAAGCTTTCTTT. Residues: CASSFYDTEAFF.

The rearrangement uses TRBV30 and TRBJ2-5; TRBD2 might be the D (5 bases). V was clipped by 1 base and J by 2 bases, with 8 bases between them. This CDR3 is built from 13 residues. The V gene's germline CDR1 is GTSNPN and CDR2 SVGIG (reference sequence). This chain's CDR3 is CAWSAGRQETQYF. In nucleotides, the CDR3 is TGTGCCTGGAGTGCGGGGAGACAAGAGACCCAGTACTTC.

This chain links TRBV10-3 with TRBJ2-1; TRBD2 matches 7 bases. The J segment lost 2 bases and the V segment lost 4 bases, leaving 5 bases of the junction unmatched. The CDR3 length is 15 residues. Germline V lookup: CDR1 ENHRY, CDR2 SYGVKD. The CDR3: CAISATSEAYNEQFF. The CDR3 bases are TGTGCCATCAGTGCAACTAGCGAGGCCTACAATGAGCAGTTCTTC.

The chain couples TRBV5-1 to TRBJ2-1; D is perhaps TRBD2 (6 bases). The germline CDR1 and CDR2 sequences are SGHRS and YFSETQ. The V end was cut by 0 bases, the J end by 1 base, with 8 bases between. The CDR3 runs to 15 residues. CDR3 in amino acids: CASSLAAGSYNEQFF. The CDR3 coding sequence is TGCGCCAGCAGCTTGGCGGCGGGGTCCTACAATGAGCAGTTCTTC. The variable domain in full, with the rest retrieved from reference TRBV5-1 and TRBJ2-1, is KAGVTQTPRYLIKTRGQQVTLSCSPISGHRSVSWYQQTPGQGLQFLFEYFSETQRNKGNFPGRFSGRQFSNSRSEMNVSTLELGDSALYLCASSLAAGSYNEQFFGPGTRLTVL.

The V and J genes are TRBV29-1 and TRBJ2-1, with D maybe TRBD1 (5 bases). Trimming removed 7 bases at V and 6 bases at J, with 13 bases between. This CDR3 region has 12 residues. The germline V gene has CDR1 SQVTM and CDR2 ANQGSEA. Here the CDR3 reads CSGRDRSNEQFF. The CDR3 nucleotides read TGCAGCGGCCGAGACAGATCCAATGAGCAGTTCTTC.

The chain has TRBV5-4 and TRBJ1-2; unclear D gene. V was pared by 0 bases and J by 7 bases, with 19 bases between. The CDR3 length is 16 residues. Germline CDR1 is SGHNT and CDR2 is YYREEE (reference sequence). This chain's CDR3 is CASSLASRARVGGYTF. CDR3 DNA: TGTGCCAGCAGCTTGGCTAGCCGGGCACGAGTCGGTGGCTACACCTTC.

This sequence joins TRBV10-3 and TRBJ2-1; 11 bases align to TRBD2. Germline values: CDR1 ENHRY, CDR2 SYGVKD. Trimming cost V 3 bases and J 4 bases; bases outside gene matches: 8. The CDR3 is made up of 17 amino acids. This CDR3 is CAISEGGTSGGYNEQFF. CDR3 nucleotide sequence: TGTGCCATCAGTGAAGGAGGGACTAGCGGAGGGTACAATGAGCAGTTCTTC.

The CDR3 DNA sequence: TGTGCCAGCAGGGATTCGGGACGGCTGAACACTGAAGCTTTCTTT. This encodes CASRDSGRLNTEAFF. The gene calls are TRBV6-4 and TRBJ1-1; D is possibly TRBD1 (5 bases). The germline V gene encodes CDR1 MRHNA and CDR2 SNTAGT. This CDR3 comprises 15 residues. The V end lost 6 bases, the J end lost 0 bases, and 14 bases lay between the germline ends.